The present T cell receptor (beta chain) was sequenced within a study of cytomegalovirus exposure and HLA in healthy donors. Overall study findings and caveats: In a later analysis, donors in an Asian-associated ancestry cluster reportedly had fewer N-insertions in productive TCRs than the cohort mean.

V gave up 0 bases and J gave up 9 bases; unmatched junction bases: 9. Germline V CDR1 and CDR2: GTSNPN, SVGIG (reference sequence). The CDR3 has 15 amino acids. Comments on this clone: Its specificity is not known.

Vbeta (60) and Jbeta (13) primers were used in the PCR. Assay used: immunoSEQ multiplex PCR; TCRdb lists only in-frame clones, some missing. Listed are 140,000 to 150,000 clones; 0.96% falls within the top ten. Sequencing was carried out using PBMCs. The genes are TRBV30 and TRBJ2-1, with TRBD2 matching over 9 bases. The sequence was obtained from a male donor in good health and CMV-seronegative. The CDR3 protein is CAWSVRRGGGSEQFF. In DNA form, the CDR3 reads TGTGCCTGGAGTGTAAGGCGGGGGGGAGGTAGTGAGCAGTTCTTC.